The 26 T cell receptor beta chains listed next were all sequenced from one sample in a study of brain T cells in children with intractable seizures. Libraries were prepared by immunoSEQ multiplex PCR; TCRdb keeps only in-frame clonotypes and omits some of them. This table has 300,000 to 400,000 clones, more than 85% appearing once. The time point was: blood from clinic visit 5 months post-surgery; TSC patient then seizure free. The sample in question was peripheral blood, obtained 4 to 5 months after surgery. The source is a boy in the first two years of life with tuberous sclerosis and intractable seizures.

J is TRBJ2-3 and V is TRBV3-1 (or the pseudogene TRBV3-2); D might be TRBD1 or TRBD2, each matching 5 bases. V lost 4 bases and J 5 bases, leaving 7 bases between the germline ends. CDR1 and CDR2 (germline): LGHDT, YNNKEL (reference sequence). The CDR3 is 12 amino acids. CDR3 DNA: TGTGCCAGCAGCCGTGGGGGAGATACGCAGTATTTT. This codes for CASSRGGDTQYF.

The rearrangement uses TRBV6-5 and TRBJ1-1; D unclear. V gave up 7 bases and J gave up 7 bases, with 19 bases separating them. This CDR3 has 14 residues. The germline V gene has CDR1 MNHEY and CDR2 SVGAGI. CDR3 sequence reads: CASTHSLGQNEAFF. The CDR3, as DNA: TGTGCCAGCACCCATAGCTTGGGCCAAAATGAAGCTTTCTTT.

A remark on this clone: Its ends do not fully match the called genes, so a read error is possible. This sample includes further DNA sequences coding for the same CDR3. J is TRBJ2-7 and V is TRBV28, with TRBD2 matching 11 bases. The CDR3 length is 15 residues. CDR1 is MDHEN, CDR2 SYDVKM, per germline. CDR3 protein: CASSFSRRGTSGTLF. As DNA, the CDR3 is TGTGCCAGCAGTTTTTCGCGCAGAGGGACTAGCGGAACTCTCTTC.

CDR3 protein: CASSFGLSNEQFF. The CDR3 nucleotides are TGTGCCAGCAGCTTTGGGCTTTCCAATGAGCAGTTCTTC. The V and J genes are TRBV7-3 and TRBJ2-1; D unclear. Between the trimmed V and J ends, which lost 3 bases and 6 bases, there was a span of 9 bases. CDR1 and CDR2 from the germline V gene are SGHTA and FQGTGA. This CDR3 comprises 13 residues.

The gene calls are TRBV5-8 and TRBJ1-2; D perhaps matches TRBD1 (6 bases). From germline, CDR1 is SGHTS and CDR2 YDEGEE. The CDR3 runs 13 residues. Deletions cut 4 bases from V and 4 bases from J, with 11 bases between. The CDR3: CASSTRQVYGYTF. CDR3 sequence (DNA): TGTGCCAGCAGCACCCGACAGGTCTATGGCTACACCTTC.

J is TRBJ2-5 and V is TRBV5-1; D may match TRBD1 or TRBD2 (6 bases each). CDR1 is SGHRS, CDR2 YFSETQ, per germline. The germline V and J ends were trimmed by 2 bases and 1 base, with 12 bases remaining between them. The CDR3 loop spans 15 amino acids. The DNA for the CDR3 is TGCGCCAGCAGCTTTGGGAGGACAGCCCAAGAGACCCAGTACTTC. As protein: CASSFGRTAQETQYF.

V is TRBV19 and J is TRBJ2-1, with TRBD2 matching over 12 bases. Germline values: CDR1 LNHDA, CDR2 SQIVND (reference sequence). The CDR3 is 14 residues long. The junction had 8 bases not matched to a gene; V was cut back by 5 bases and J by 12 bases. The CDR3 reads CASSRGLAGLGQFF. CDR3 in DNA: TGTGCCAGTAGTCGAGGACTAGCGGGGTTGGGGCAGTTCTTC.

CDR3: CASSTGQGRVQPQHF. CDR3 DNA: TGTGCCAGCAGCACGGGACAGGGGAGGGTTCAGCCCCAGCATTTT. The chain joins TRBV7-9 to TRBJ1-5; 10 bases are shared with TRBD1. Germline assignment: CDR1 SEHNR and CDR2 FQNEAQ (reference sequence). The CDR3 totals 15 residues. J lost 6 bases, V lost 5 bases, and 7 bases had no gene match.

V is TRBV11-2 and J is TRBJ2-5; 7 nucleotides line up with TRBD1. J lost 4 bases, V lost 5 bases, and 10 bases had no gene match. The CDR3 has 15 amino acids. Looked up from germline, CDR1 is SGHAT and CDR2 is FQNNGV. The CDR3 here is CASSEYYRGGETQYF. The CDR3, as DNA: TGTGCCAGCAGCGAATATTACAGGGGCGGAGAGACCCAGTACTTC.

This clone has just a few counts. The chain combines TRBV28 with TRBJ1-1; D is undetermined. The V end was cut by 2 bases, the J end by 3 bases, with 10 bases between. The CDR3 is 14 amino acids. Germline assignment: CDR1 MDHEN and CDR2 SYDVKM. Here the CDR3 reads CASSLTAPDTEAFF. The CDR3 DNA is TGTGCCAGCAGTTTAACCGCCCCGGACACTGAAGCTTTCTTT.

This clone has a handful of counts. V and J are TRBV6-5 and TRBJ1-1, with TRBD1 matching 9 bases. J gave up 4 bases and V 8 bases, and 2 bases lay outside the gene matches. The CDR3 runs to 12 residues. Germline assignment: CDR1 MNHEY and CDR2 SVGAGI. As DNA, the CDR3 is TGTGCCAGCGGACAGGGGAGCACTGAAGCTTTCTTT. This gives the protein CASGQGSTEAFF.

This rearrangement joins TRBV15 to TRBJ2-1; perhaps TRBD2 as D (6 bases). Trimming removed 0 bases at V and 0 bases at J, with 12 bases between. Germline V gene data show CDR1 as LNHNV and CDR2 as YYDKDF (reference sequence). The length of the CDR3 is 17 residues. This chain's CDR3 is CATSRELGGFSYNEQFF. CDR3 bases: TGTGCCACCAGCAGAGAGTTGGGAGGCTTCTCCTACAATGAGCAGTTCTTC.

This chain uses TRBV5-4 with TRBJ1-1; the D is unclear. In germline, CDR1 is SGHNT, CDR2 YYREEE (reference sequence). This CDR3 has 15 residues. V was shortened by 0 bases and J by 2 bases, with 11 bases between the two germline ends. The chain's CDR3 is CASSLGQLLNTEAFF. DNA for the CDR3: TGTGCCAGCAGCTTGGGGCAGCTACTAAACACTGAAGCTTTCTTT.

CDR3 loop: CATSDLTVDEQFF. CDR3 nucleotide sequence: TGTGCCACCAGTGATTTGACCGTAGATGAGCAGTTCTTC. The genes are TRBV24-1 and TRBJ2-1; no reliable D call. Germline-derived CDR1 and CDR2 are KGHDR and SFDVKD. The CDR3 has 13 residues. The V end lost 0 bases, the J end lost 8 bases, and 7 bases lay between the germline ends.

This chain connects TRBV11-3 to TRBJ1-2, with a tentative D call TRBD1 (5 bases). The germline V gene has CDR1 SGHNT and CDR2 YENEEA. V was cut by 1 base and J by 4 bases, with 13 bases left in between. This CDR3 has 15 amino acids. CDR3 loop: CASSLGPRDGYGYTF. CDR3 in DNA: TGTGCCAGCAGCTTAGGGCCAAGGGACGGCTATGGCTACACCTTC.

This sequence joins TRBV18 and TRBJ2-1; D perhaps matches TRBD2 (5 bases). Looked up from germline, CDR1 is KGHSH and CDR2 is LQKENI. V lost 3 bases, J lost 0 bases, and 9 bases lay in between. There are 15 residues in the CDR3. The CDR3 nucleotides are TGTGCCAGCTCACCCCGGGGTAGCTCCTACAATGAGCAGTTCTTC. Its translation: CASSPRGSSYNEQFF.

This chain links TRBV19 with TRBJ1-2, with 8 positions matching TRBD1. This CDR3 is 13 amino acids long. V lost 5 bases to trimming and J lost 6 bases; unmatched junction nucleotides: 5. Germline V gene data show CDR1 as LNHDA and CDR2 as SQIVND (reference sequence). The CDR3 DNA is TGTGCCAGTAGTTCGGACAGGGTTGATGGCTACACCTTC. It translates to CASSSDRVDGYTF.

V gene TRBV3-1 (or the pseudogene TRBV3-2) combines with J gene TRBJ2-3; 10 nucleotides align to TRBD2. V was pared by 6 bases and J by 6 bases, with 6 bases of the junction left unmatched. CDR1 is LGHDT, CDR2 YNNKEL, per germline (reference sequence). The CDR3 covers 14 residues. In DNA, the CDR3 is TGTGCCAGCAGTTCTAGCGGGAGTGGCGATACGCAGTATTTT. Its protein is CASSSSGSGDTQYF.

V is TRBV2 and J is TRBJ1-1; D perhaps matches TRBD1 (5 bases). The V end was cut by 3 bases, the J end by 1 base, with 9 bases between. This CDR3 has 14 residues. The V gene's germline CDR1 is SNHLY and CDR2 FYNNEI. The CDR3 here is CASSDRVWNTEAFF. CDR3 nucleotides: TGTGCCAGCAGTGACAGGGTCTGGAACACTGAAGCTTTCTTT. Full variable domain (remainder filled in from reference TRBV2 and TRBJ1-1): EPEVTQTPSHQVTQMGQEVILRCVPISNHLYFYWYRQILGQKVEFLVSFYNNEISEKSEIFDDQFSVERPDGSNFTLKIRSTKLEDSAMYFCASSDRVWNTEAFFGQGTRLTVV.

The chain is built from TRBV5-1 and TRBJ1-1; no clear D gene. The CDR3 runs 14 residues. Trimming stripped 0 bases from V and 6 bases from J, with 12 bases between. The germline CDR1 and CDR2 sequences are SGHRS and YFSETQ. In nucleotides, the CDR3 is TGCGCCAGCAGCTTGGCCTCGGGCCAGGCTGAAGCTTTCTTT. Its translation is CASSLASGQAEAFF. Filled out from reference TRBV5-1 and TRBJ1-1, the complete variable domain reads KAGVTQTPRYLIKTRGQQVTLSCSPISGHRSVSWYQQTPGQGLQFLFEYFSETQRNKGNFPGRFSGRQFSNSRSEMNVSTLELGDSALYLCASSLASGQAEAFFGQGTRLTVV.

The chain links TRBV10-3 to TRBJ1-2; 7 bases line up with TRBD1. The ends lost 2 bases at V and 6 bases at J; junction bases unmatched: 0. Germline V CDR1 and CDR2: ENHRY, SYGVKD. The CDR3 covers 12 residues. CDR3 residues: CAISETGDGYTF. CDR3 sequence (DNA): TGTGCCATCAGTGAGACAGGGGATGGCTACACCTTC.

The CDR3 region has the DNA TGTGCCAGCAGCGTAGGTCAGGGCTCCAAAAACATTCAGTACTTC. It translates to CASSVGQGSKNIQYF. The chain recombines TRBV9 with TRBJ2-4; possibly TRBD1 for D (5 bases). This CDR3 has 15 residues. The V gene's germline CDR1 is SGDLS and CDR2 YYNGEE. The V end lost 0 bases, the J end lost 2 bases, and 9 bases lay between the germline ends.

The chain combines TRBV4-1 with TRBJ1-2; possible D gene TRBD1, 5 bases. The CDR3 contains 15 residues. Germline V gives CDR1 MGHRA, CDR2 YSYEKL. The germline V and J ends were trimmed by 7 bases and 4 bases, with 19 bases remaining between them. The CDR3 DNA is TGCGCCAGCACCCTCGGCCCGGGGACCGTCTATGGCTACACCTTC. It specifies CASTLGPGTVYGYTF.

The rearrangement joins TRBV5-1 to TRBJ2-5, with 10 positions matching TRBD2. V was pared by 0 bases and J by 5 bases, with 16 bases of the junction left unmatched. CDR1 and CDR2 from the germline V gene are SGHRS and YFSETQ. The CDR3 is made up of 19 amino acids. The CDR3 loop reads CASSLAEILKREGEETQYF. In DNA, the CDR3 is TGCGCCAGCAGCTTGGCCGAGATACTAAAGCGGGAGGGGGAGGAGACCCAGTACTTC.

The gene calls are TRBV9 and TRBJ1-4, with 8 bases fitting TRBD1. This CDR3 spans 14 amino acids. Germline values: CDR1 SGDLS, CDR2 YYNGEE. With 0 bases clipped from V and 8 bases from J, the junction kept 3 bases outside the gene matches. CDR3 bases: TGTGCCAGCAGCGTAGCCACAGGGGGAGAAAAACTGTTTTTT. It translates to CASSVATGGEKLFF.

The V gene is TRBV27, the J gene TRBJ1-4, with 7 bases lining up with TRBD1. V shed 1 base and J 8 bases; nucleotides not matched to a gene: 4. The CDR3 length is 14 residues. The germline CDR1 and CDR2 sequences are MNHEY and SMNVEV (reference sequence). The CDR3 DNA is TGTGCCAGCAGTTTATATACAGGGGACGAAAAACTGTTTTTT. Translated, it gives CASSLYTGDEKLFF.